This is a list of T cell receptor beta chains from one sample in a study of blood T cell repertoires in COVID-19. Generated by immunoSEQ multiplex PCR, the TCRdb table keeps only in-frame clones and is missing some. The repertoire has around 140,000 clones, approximately 90% of them found once; the top ten carry about 1.6%. Sequencing input: peripheral blood. Receptors were obtained from a human donor in a cohort sampled during active COVID-19. CDR3s include the opening cysteine and the closing phenylalanine or tryptophan. A D gene is named only where the DNA matches it firmly. Only some rows state a clone size, as once, few, many or a class for expanded clones.

v_call: TRBV25-1
clone_size: -
j_call: TRBJ2-1
d_call: TRBD1
cdr3_aa: CASSDHLGTGGYLQAQFF
cdr3_nt: TGTGCCAGCAGTGACCATCTTGGGACAGGAGGATACTTACAGGCACAGTTCTTC

v_call: TRBV19
clone_size: -
j_call: TRBJ2-1
d_call: TRBD2
cdr3_aa: CASSTPLGGGRNEQFF
cdr3_nt: TGTGCCAGTAGTACCCCTCTCGGCGGGGGGAGGAATGAGCAGTTCTTC

v_call: TRBV4-1
clone_size: -
j_call: TRBJ2-3
d_call: TRBD2
cdr3_aa: CASSRRTSQLTDTQYF
cdr3_nt: TGCGCCAGCAGCCGCCGGACTAGCCAACTTACAGATACGCAGTATTTT

v_call: TRBV14
clone_size: -
j_call: TRBJ2-1
d_call: TRBD2
cdr3_aa: CASSQRETYNEQFF
cdr3_nt: TGTGCCAGCAGCCAGCGGGAGACCTACAATGAGCAGTTCTTC

v_call: TRBV19
clone_size: -
j_call: TRBJ2-7
d_call: -
cdr3_aa: CASSGPYEQYF
cdr3_nt: TGTGCCAGTAGTGGGCCCTACGAGCAGTACTTC

v_call: TRBV5-1
clone_size: once
j_call: TRBJ2-7
d_call: TRBD1
cdr3_aa: CASSFGQGLYEQYF
cdr3_nt: TGCGCCAGCAGCTTCGGACAGGGATTATACGAGCAGTATTTC

v_call: TRBV27
clone_size: -
j_call: TRBJ2-2
d_call: TRBD2
cdr3_aa: CASTLAGANTGELFF
cdr3_nt: TGTGCCAGCACCCTAGCGGGGGCGAACACCGGGGAGCTGTTTTTT

v_call: TRBV4-1
clone_size: -
j_call: TRBJ1-6
d_call: -
cdr3_aa: CASSQGPITYNSPLHF
cdr3_nt: TGCGCCAGCAGCCAAGGGCCAATCACCTATAATTCACCCCTCCACTTT

v_call: TRBV5-4
clone_size: -
j_call: TRBJ2-3
d_call: -
cdr3_aa: CASSLAGNTDTQYF
cdr3_nt: TGTGCCAGCAGCTTGGCAGGGAACACAGATACGCAGTATTTT

v_call: TRBV18
clone_size: -
j_call: TRBJ1-3
d_call: TRBD1
cdr3_aa: CASSPRLQGRNTIYF
cdr3_nt: TGTGCCAGCTCACCACGACTACAGGGGAGAAACACCATATATTTT

v_call: TRBV2
clone_size: -
j_call: TRBJ1-6
d_call: -
cdr3_aa: CASSRERDSPLHF
cdr3_nt: TGTGCCAGCTCTCGGGAAAGGGATTCACCCCTCCACTTT

v_call: TRBV5-1
clone_size: -
j_call: TRBJ1-3
d_call: -
cdr3_aa: CASSPQLTPLSGNTIYF
cdr3_nt: TGCGCCAGCAGCCCTCAATTAACCCCACTCTCTGGAAACACCATATATTTT

v_call: TRBV5-1
clone_size: few
j_call: TRBJ2-3
d_call: TRBD1
cdr3_aa: CASSFRTGDDTQYF
cdr3_nt: TGCGCCAGCAGCTTCCGGACAGGGGATGATACGCAGTATTTT

v_call: TRBV9
clone_size: -
j_call: TRBJ2-2
d_call: TRBD2
cdr3_aa: CASSVVGSGAPGELFF
cdr3_nt: TGTGCCAGCAGCGTAGTCGGTAGCGGGGCACCCGGGGAGCTGTTTTTT

v_call: TRBV19
clone_size: -
j_call: TRBJ1-1
d_call: TRBD1
cdr3_aa: CASSTGQGANEAFF
cdr3_nt: TGTGCCAGTAGTACGGGACAGGGGGCGAACGAAGCTTTCTTT